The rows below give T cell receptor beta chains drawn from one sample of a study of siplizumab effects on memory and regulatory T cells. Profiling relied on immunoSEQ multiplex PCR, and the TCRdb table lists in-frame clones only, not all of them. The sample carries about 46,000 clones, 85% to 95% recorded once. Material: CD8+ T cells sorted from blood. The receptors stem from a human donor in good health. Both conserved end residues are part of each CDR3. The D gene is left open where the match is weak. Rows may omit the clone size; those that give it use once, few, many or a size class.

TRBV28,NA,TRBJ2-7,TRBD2,CASTSTSASYEQYF,TGTGCCAGCACGTCCACTAGCGCGTCCTACGAGCAGTACTTC
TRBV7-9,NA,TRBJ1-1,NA,CASSPTGPGGTEAFF,TGTGCCAGCAGCCCCACGGGGCCCGGAGGGACTGAAGCTTTCTTT
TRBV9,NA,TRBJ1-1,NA,CASSVAEWDTEAFF,TGTGCCAGCAGCGTAGCGGAGTGGGACACTGAAGCTTTCTTT
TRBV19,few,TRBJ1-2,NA,CASSIGYGYTF,TGTGCCAGTAGTATCGGCTATGGCTACACCTTC
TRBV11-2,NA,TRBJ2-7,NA,CASTGKWDGYYEQYF,TGTGCCAGCACAGGAAAGTGGGACGGATACTACGAGCAGTACTTC
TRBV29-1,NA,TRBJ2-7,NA,CSVEVTGSYEQYF,TGCAGCGTTGAAGTGACAGGCTCCTACGAGCAGTACTTC
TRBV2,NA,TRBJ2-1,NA,CASTAYSYNEQFF,TGTGCCAGCACGGCCTACTCCTACAATGAGCAGTTCTTC
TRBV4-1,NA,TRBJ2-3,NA,CASSQVTGHTRTDTQYF,TGCGCCAGCAGCCAAGTCACAGGTCACACCCGCACAGATACGCAGTATTTT
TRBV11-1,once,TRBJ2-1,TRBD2,CASRTIAGAPGDEQFF,TGTGCCAGCAGAACTATAGCGGGAGCGCCAGGGGATGAGCAGTTCTTC
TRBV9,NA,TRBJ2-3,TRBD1,CASSLGTGRTSTDTQYF,TGTGCCAGCAGCCTAGGGACAGGCCGAACTAGCACAGATACGCAGTATTTT
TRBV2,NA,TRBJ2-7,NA,CASSEAARTVVFEQYF,TGTGCCAGCAGTGAAGCGGCTAGGACTGTTGTTTTCGAGCAGTACTTC
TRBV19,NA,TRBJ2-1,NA,CATQSQTYNEQFF,TGTGCCACCCAGTCTCAGACCTACAATGAGCAGTTCTTC
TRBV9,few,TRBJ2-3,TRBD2,CASRASGSTDTQYF,TGTGCCAGCAGAGCTAGCGGCAGCACAGATACGCAGTATTTT
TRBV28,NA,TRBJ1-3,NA,CASSFQGTEGNTIYF,TGTGCCAGCAGTTTCCAGGGGACGGAGGGAAACACCATATATTTT
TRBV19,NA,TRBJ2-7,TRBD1,CASSTGTGTTYEQYF,TGTGCCAGTAGTACTGGGACAGGAACGACCTACGAGCAGTACTTC
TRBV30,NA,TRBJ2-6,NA,CAWNSGATGANVLTF,TGTGCCTGGAATTCTGGGGCAACTGGGGCCAACGTCCTGACTTTC
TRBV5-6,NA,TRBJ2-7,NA,CASSLPDYYEQYF,TGTGCCAGCAGCTTACCGGATTACTACGAGCAGTACTTC
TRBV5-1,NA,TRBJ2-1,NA,CASSLVTPHSEFF,TGCGCCAGCAGCTTAGTAACGCCCCATAGTGAGTTCTTC
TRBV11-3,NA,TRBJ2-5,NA,CASSRAEQETQYF,TGTGCCAGCAGCAGGGCAGAGCAAGAGACCCAGTACTTC
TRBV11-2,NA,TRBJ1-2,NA,CASSLNPDSSNYGYTF,TGTGCCAGCAGCTTAAATCCGGACAGCTCGAACTATGGCTACACCTTC
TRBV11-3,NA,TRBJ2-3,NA,CASSERGTDTQYF,TGTGCCAGCAGTGAACGGGGCACAGATACGCAGTATTTT
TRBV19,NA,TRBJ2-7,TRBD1,CASRVGQGAYEQYF,TGTGCCAGTCGAGTGGGACAGGGGGCATACGAGCAGTACTTC
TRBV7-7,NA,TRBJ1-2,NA,CASSLGRRDGYTF,TGTGCCAGCAGCTTAGGCAGACGAGATGGCTACACCTTC
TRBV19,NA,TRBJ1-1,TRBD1,CASTSGGRGPEAFF,TGTGCCAGTACCTCAGGGGGGCGGGGGCCTGAAGCTTTCTTT
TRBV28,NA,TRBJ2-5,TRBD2,CASSVWGGETQYF,TGTGCCAGCAGTGTTTGGGGGGGAGAGACCCAGTACTTC
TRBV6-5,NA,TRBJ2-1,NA,CASDFTSSYNEQFF,TGTGCCAGCGATTTCACGAGCTCCTACAATGAGCAGTTCTTC
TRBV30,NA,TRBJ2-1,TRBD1,CAWSPGQASPSGFF,TGTGCCTGGAGTCCGGGACAGGCAAGTCCCTCGGGGTTCTTC
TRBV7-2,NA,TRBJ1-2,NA,CASSLYYSTYGYTF,TGTGCCAGCAGCTTATATTACAGCACCTATGGCTACACCTTC
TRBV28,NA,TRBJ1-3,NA,CASRPSGSSGNTIYF,TGTGCCAGCAGACCATCAGGGAGCTCTGGAAACACCATATATTTT
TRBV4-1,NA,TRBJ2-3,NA,CASSQMWRTDTQYF,TGCGCCAGCAGCCAAATGTGGCGCACAGATACGCAGTATTTT
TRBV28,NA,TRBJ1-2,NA,CASSYGTSYGYTF,TGTGCCAGCAGTTATGGCACTAGCTATGGCTACACCTTC
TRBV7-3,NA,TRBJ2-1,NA,CASGIGSGNEQFF,TGTGCCAGCGGTATTGGGAGTGGCAATGAGCAGTTCTTC
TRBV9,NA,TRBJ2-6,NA,CASSRQYSSGANVLTF,TGTGCCAGCAGCCGACAGTACAGCTCTGGGGCCAACGTCCTGACTTTC
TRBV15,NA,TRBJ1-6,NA,CATNNTSSYNSPLHF,TGTGCCACCAATAACACCAGCTCCTATAATTCACCCCTCCACTTT
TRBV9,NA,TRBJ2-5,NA,CASSVESGATETQYF,TGTGCCAGCAGCGTAGAGTCTGGGGCTACAGAGACCCAGTACTTC
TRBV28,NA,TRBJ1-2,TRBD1,CASSFGTGSGYTF,TGTGCCAGCAGTTTCGGGACAGGGTCTGGCTACACCTTC